This T cell receptor (beta chain) was captured in a study of blood T cell repertoires in COVID-19 (TCRdb year 2020). About the investigation overall: Collaborator samples came from the United States, Italy and Spain and covered acute and convalescent phases of COVID-19. The samples were drawn from the first 160 participants of the ongoing ImmuneRACE study and from 950 to 1,500 subjects provided by 6 global collaborators. Where available, HLA class I and class II types were obtained from metadata supplied by the sample provider rather than from assay-based typing. The material from the prospective study consisted of cDNA or gDNA derived from T cells, B-cell-depleted T cells, or PBMCs. Sample metadata almost always included a de-identified subject ID, COVID-19 status, age in years and sex. Subjects who had been exposed to COVID-19, were actively infected with it, or had recovered from it provided the deeply sampled blood TCRbeta repertoires that made up the dataset. A freely available public database, intended as a resource for researchers studying the immune response to SARS-CoV-2, is where the repertoires were released. The study at large found these results: How much clinical and demographic metadata was included differed by source and by participant, and the metadata was provided uncurated.

TCRbeta CDR3 regions were amplified from genomic DNA by means of the immunoSEQ Assay, a bias-controlled multiplex PCR. The published analysis was carried out like this. The number of nucleated cells in each sample was estimated from the amplification of reference gene primers within the assay. To quantify the absolute abundance of each unique TCRbeta CDR3 rearrangement, sequence reads were collapsed and filtered. For each sample, productive Simpson clonality was calculated as the square root of Simpson's diversity index across productive rearrangements. TCRdb carries this immuneACCESS record with in-frame sequences only. Its versions omit some clonotypes, under half of them owing to an unresolved V gene in the studies checked, with the rest unexplained. V and J calls and clone size are those listed in that table; D and trimming were worked out from the DNA. This sample is represented by about 120,000 clones; 85% to 90% of them were singletons. Clones ranked in the top ten supply 11% of the sample.

Concerning this clone: Its antigen remains unidentified. No clone much larger than this one lies a single base away; base qualities are absent.

Whole blood was collected in K2EDTA tubes by collaborating institutions according to the institutions' own protocols. For TCRbeta analysis, collaborator samples were shipped as frozen whole blood, as isolated PBMCs, or as DNA extracted from either sample type. Deletion took 6 bases off V and 2 bases off J, with a span of 26 bases between the germline ends. Reading the germline V gene gives CDR1 ENHRY and CDR2 SYGVKD. The CDR3 has 18 amino acids, counting the end cysteine and phenylalanine. The only DNA kept is the CDR3, 54 bases in frame from the first base. This receptor was identified in a man at least 80 years old with acute or convalescent COVID-19. Sequencing was carried out using peripheral blood. Recombination linked TRBV10-3 to TRBJ2-7, with a weak D call of TRBD2 (7 bases match). The CDR3 has the sequence CAIRNPLGGGQGTYEQYF. In nucleotide form, the sequence is TGTGCCATCAGAAATCCCCTAGGGGGAGGGCAGGGGACCTACGAGCAGTACTTC.